Presented here are 9 T cell receptor beta chains from one specimen sequenced in a study of identical twins. Using its own MiXCR run on the 5' RACE reads, TCRdb lists one record per CDR3 protein. The sample has under 500,000 distinct CDR3 sequences, 14% seen once; the top ten hold approximately 0.9%. This sample also belongs to another study, concerning yellow fever vaccine responses in identical twins.

Sequencing was carried out using CD4+ T cells sorted from blood. Receptors were obtained from a woman aged 18-30 years in good health.

This clonotype showed up just a few times. In DNA, the CDR3 is TGTGCCAGCAGCTTAGGCGGGGGTTTCCAAGAGACCCAGTACTTC. It translates to CASSLGGGFQETQYF. The chain carries TRBV11-3 and TRBJ2-5; TRBD2 matches at 7 bases. J was trimmed by 1 base and V by 1 base; bases with no gene match: 3. Germline V lookup: CDR1 SGHNT, CDR2 YENEEA. This CDR3 has 15 residues. Together with reference TRBV11-3 and TRBJ2-5, the CDR3 gives the full variable domain: EAGVVQSPRYKIIEKKQPVAFWCNPISGHNTLYWYLQNLGQGPELLIRYENEEAVDDSQLPKDRFSAERLKGVDSTLKIQPAELGDSAVYLCASSLGGGFQETQYFGPGTRLLVL.

This clonotype has a count of ten or more. The chain joins TRBV5-5 to TRBJ2-3; D ambiguous. V lost 0 bases, J lost 3 bases, and 5 bases lay in between. Germline V CDR1 and CDR2: SGHKS, YYEKEE (reference sequence). The CDR3 loop spans 13 amino acids. The CDR3 here is CASSLAWTDTQYF. The CDR3 nucleotides are TGTGCCAGCAGCTTGGCGTGGACAGATACGCAGTATTTT.

This rearrangement joins TRBV19 to TRBJ2-1; 8 nucleotides match TRBD1. Germline V CDR1 and CDR2: LNHDA, SQIVND (reference sequence). V lost 6 bases, J lost 2 bases, and 9 bases stayed unmatched. This CDR3 has 16 amino acids. The CDR3, as DNA: TGTGCCAGTAGCCCCCCTCGGACAGGGACCTACAATGAGCAGTTCTTC. It is translated as CASSPPRTGTYNEQFF.

This clonotype was found a few times. V gene TRBV24-1 combines with J gene TRBJ2-1, with D tentatively TRBD2 (7 bases). The V gene lost 5 bases and the J gene lost 3 bases, with 22 bases spanning the gap. Looked up from germline, CDR1 is KGHDR and CDR2 is SFDVKD. This CDR3 spans 18 amino acids. The CDR3 loop reads CATSGERGGQIRYNEQFF. CDR3 bases: TGTGCCACCAGTGGGGAAAGGGGGGGGCAAATTCGCTACAATGAGCAGTTCTTC.

This clonotype has a handful of counts. The chain carries TRBV6-1 and TRBJ2-7; a possible D gene is TRBD1 (5 bases). CDR1 and CDR2 from the germline V gene are MNHNS and SASEGT. V dropped 6 bases and J dropped 2 bases, with 20 bases sitting between them. This CDR3 is built from 16 residues. The CDR3 DNA sequence: TGTGCCAGCAGCCCTTCCAGCCCGGCAGGGACCTACGAGCAGTACTTC. It yields the protein CASSPSSPAGTYEQYF.

The chain combines TRBV14 with TRBJ2-2, with a possible D match to TRBD2 (6 bases). Trimming shortened V by 5 bases and J by 6 bases, and 19 bases separated the two germline ends. CDR1 SGHDN and CDR2 FVKESK come from the germline V gene. The CDR3 is made up of 16 amino acids. The CDR3 DNA sequence: TGTGCCAGCAGCGAATGGATCCGCGGGGCCCCCGGGGAGCTGTTTTTT. It codes for CASSEWIRGAPGELFF.

In its sample, this clonotype was seen a few times. V and J are TRBV27 and TRBJ1-1; the D gene is possibly TRBD1 (5 bases). Trimming took 8 bases from V and 1 from J, leaving 11 bases between them. Germline V gene sequence: CDR1 MNHEY, CDR2 SMNVEV (reference sequence). The CDR3 extends over 13 amino acids. The chain's CDR3 is CASRYRRNTEAFF. The CDR3 DNA sequence: TGTGCCAGCCGTTACAGGAGGAACACTGAAGCTTTCTTT.

V usage is TRBV19 and J usage is TRBJ2-3, with 7 nucleotides matching TRBD1. Trimming removed 6 bases from V and 0 bases from J; junction bases left unmatched: 12. Looked up from germline, CDR1 is LNHDA and CDR2 is SQIVND (reference sequence). The CDR3 is made up of 17 amino acids. For the CDR3, the DNA is TGTGCCAGTAGAGACAGGGCACACTCCGAAAGCACAGATACGCAGTATTTT. Amino acid sequence: CASRDRAHSESTDTQYF.

The V gene is TRBV5-6, the J gene TRBJ2-7; 11 bases are shared with TRBD2. The junction had 6 bases not matched to a gene; V was cut back by 4 bases and J by 3 bases. The V gene's germline CDR1 is SGHDT and CDR2 YYEEEE. The CDR3 spans 15 residues. CDR3 nucleotides: TGTGCCAGCAGCGACGAACTAGCGGGAGACTACGAGCAGTACTTC. Translated: CASSDELAGDYEQYF.